A single sample gave rise to the 26 T cell receptor beta chains below, sequenced in a study of cytomegalovirus exposure and HLA in healthy donors. PCR amplification relied on 60 Vbeta primers (plus 13 Jbeta primers). Data came from immunoSEQ multiplex PCR; TCRdb stores just in-frame clones and leaves some out. The sample includes around 150,000 clones, around 80% of them seen just once. The specimen was PBMCs. All receptors derive from a girl between 10 and 17 years old in good health and CMV-seropositive.

The chain links TRBV5-1 to TRBJ2-5; a possible D gene is TRBD1 (5 bases). From germline, CDR1 is SGHRS and CDR2 YFSETQ. The CDR3 totals 16 residues. V lost 4 bases and J 1 base, leaving 17 bases between the germline ends. CDR3 sequence: CASSPGSKGAQETQYF. CDR3 coding DNA: TGCGCCAGCAGCCCCGGAAGTAAAGGGGCCCAAGAGACCCAGTACTTC.

This chain uses TRBV11-2 with TRBJ2-2; 9 bases match TRBD1. Germline lookup yields CDR1 SGHAT and CDR2 FQNNGV. J gave up 5 bases and V 6 bases, and 13 bases lay outside the gene matches. The CDR3 totals 17 residues. For the CDR3, the DNA is TGTGCCAGCAGTTCGGTAGTCGGGACAGGGACTACCGGGGAGCTGTTTTTT. Its translation: CASSSVVGTGTTGELFF.

The V and J genes are TRBV21-1 and TRBJ2-1; the D call of TRBD2 is as the table states it, not checked on the DNA. TRBV21-1 is described as a pseudogene. The CDR3 consists of 13 residues. The CDR3 DNA reads as TGTGCCAGTCGGACTAGCGGGGTAGAGGAGCAGTTCTTC. Protein sequence: CASRTSGVEEQFF.

The genes are TRBV30 and TRBJ2-3, with TRBD1 as a possible D gene (6 bases). The germline CDR1 and CDR2 sequences are GTSNPN and SVGIG (reference sequence). The germline V and J ends were trimmed by 0 bases and 1 base, with 20 bases remaining between them. The CDR3 consists of 18 residues. As DNA, the CDR3 is TGTGCCTGGAGTGTTTGGGGGCGAATCGCTGGGGGCACAGATACGCAGTATTTT. Its translation is CAWSVWGRIAGGTDTQYF.

This chain links TRBV4-1 with TRBJ2-1; 16 bases align to TRBD2. The germline CDR1 and CDR2 sequences are MGHRA and YSYEKL. V gave up 2 bases and J gave up 8 bases; unmatched junction bases: 6. The CDR3 has 17 residues. CDR3 amino acids: CASSQWGGTSGRDEQFF. The CDR3 DNA reads TGCGCCAGCAGCCAATGGGGTGGGACTAGCGGGAGGGATGAGCAGTTCTTC.

Only one count was recorded for this clone. The chain recombines TRBV10-3 with TRBJ2-2; 7 positions agree with TRBD2. Losses at the gene ends were 1 base for V and 2 bases for J; bases not matched to a gene: 7. The germline gives CDR1 ENHRY, CDR2 SYGVKD. This CDR3 has 17 amino acids. Here the CDR3 reads CAISEFFGGGNTGELFF. DNA for the CDR3: TGTGCCATCAGTGAGTTTTTTGGCGGGGGTAACACCGGGGAGCTGTTTTTT.

The chain is built from TRBV15 and TRBJ2-1; 7 bases fit TRBD2. The germline gives CDR1 LNHNV, CDR2 YYDKDF (reference sequence). The CDR3 totals 16 residues. Trimming removed 1 base from V and 5 bases from J; junction bases left unmatched: 8. CDR3 bases: TGTGCCACCAGCAGAGGGGTTAGCGGGCCGAACAATGAGCAGTTCTTC. It translates to CATSRGVSGPNNEQFF.

This chain joins TRBV28 and TRBJ2-7; 8 positions match TRBD1. Germline V gives CDR1 MDHEN, CDR2 SYDVKM. This CDR3 spans 15 amino acids. Unmatched junction bases numbered 7, after V lost 3 bases and J lost 3 bases. The chain's CDR3 is CASSLNRGSLYEQYF. The DNA of the CDR3 is TGTGCCAGCAGTTTGAACAGGGGGAGCCTCTACGAGCAGTACTTC.

The chain employs TRBV4-1 and TRBJ2-7; 9 nucleotides line up with TRBD1. CDR1 is MGHRA, CDR2 YSYEKL, per germline. This CDR3 has 13 amino acids. The V and J ends lost 5 bases and 4 bases, in that order; junction bases with no gene match: 3. The CDR3 DNA reads as TGCGCCAGCAGCTCGGACAGGGGTTACGAGCAGTACTTC. It codes for CASSSDRGYEQYF.

The chain carries TRBV11-2 and TRBJ2-4; 8 nucleotides agree with TRBD1. Germline CDR1 is SGHAT and CDR2 is FQNNGV. V shed 1 base and J 2 bases; nucleotides not matched to a gene: 10. The CDR3 has 18 residues. The CDR3 region has the DNA TGTGCCAGCAGCTTAGGACACAGCAGGACAGGGTCCAAAAACATTCAGTACTTC. Amino acid sequence: CASSLGHSRTGSKNIQYF.

The V call is TRBV29-1, the J call TRBJ2-7; 14 nucleotides line up with TRBD2. The CDR3 length is 16 residues. Trimming cost V 6 bases and J 2 bases; bases outside gene matches: 9. Germline assignment: CDR1 SQVTM and CDR2 ANQGSEA. The CDR3 reads CSVIPRLAGGTYEQYF. CDR3 DNA: TGCAGCGTAATACCTCGACTAGCGGGAGGGACCTACGAGCAGTACTTC.

The chain is built from TRBV10-3 and TRBJ2-1; no clear D gene. CDR1 ENHRY and CDR2 SYGVKD come from the germline V gene. The V gene lost 3 bases and the J gene lost 4 bases, with 7 bases spanning the gap. This CDR3 is built from 13 residues. The CDR3 DNA is TGTGCCATCAGTGACAAGCTATACAATGAGCAGTTCTTC. This translates into CAISDKLYNEQFF.

The chain couples TRBV7-3 to TRBJ2-1; no reliable D call. The germline V gene encodes CDR1 SGHTA and CDR2 FQGTGA. The V end was cut by 5 bases, the J end by 7 bases, with 6 bases between. The CDR3 has 11 residues. CDR3 residues: CASSLGNEQFF. For the CDR3, the DNA is TGTGCCAGCAGCCTAGGAAATGAGCAGTTCTTC.

This rearrangement joins TRBV30 to TRBJ2-7, with a possible D match to TRBD1 (5 bases). Germline assignment: CDR1 GTSNPN and CDR2 SVGIG (reference sequence). V was shortened by 8 bases and J by 0 bases, with 11 bases between the two germline ends. The length of the CDR3 is 12 residues. CDR3 sequence reads: CATSTASYEQYF. DNA of the CDR3: TGTGCCACCTCGACAGCCTCCTACGAGCAGTACTTC.

A note on this clone: The germline gene is not matched at one end of the junction; a read error may be the cause. The V call is TRBV5-1, the J call TRBJ2-1; TRBD2 matches 11 bases. Germline V gene sequence: CDR1 SGHRS, CDR2 YFSETQ. The CDR3 sequence is 15 residues long. The CDR3 DNA is TGCACCAGCAGCGGACGGACTAGCGGGTTCAATGAGCAGTTCTTC. Amino acids: CTSSGRTSGFNEQFF. Full variable domain (missing parts from reference TRBV5-1 and TRBJ2-1): KAGVTQTPRYLIKTRGQQVTLSCSPISGHRSVSWYQQTPGQGLQFLFEYFSETQRNKGNFPGRFSGRQFSNSRSEMNVSTLELGDSALYLCTSSGRTSGFNEQFFGPGTRLTVL.

The J gene is TRBJ1-1, the V gene TRBV7-9, with a tentative D call TRBD1 (6 bases). The germline V gene encodes CDR1 SEHNR and CDR2 FQNEAQ (reference sequence). The CDR3 is made up of 15 amino acids. Deletions cut 5 bases from V and 4 bases from J, with 17 bases between. This CDR3 reads CASSTRGGGSTEAFF. The CDR3 nucleotides are TGTGCCAGCAGCACCCGAGGGGGGGGGAGCACTGAAGCTTTCTTT.

This rearrangement joins TRBV28 to TRBJ2-1; TRBD2 matches 10 bases. Germline CDR1 MDHEN, CDR2 SYDVKM. The CDR3 spans 15 residues. J lost 3 bases, V lost 3 bases, and 2 bases had no gene match. The CDR3 loop reads CASSLGLALYNEQFF. The CDR3 DNA is TGTGCCAGCAGTTTGGGACTAGCGCTCTACAATGAGCAGTTCTTC.

This chain joins TRBV9 and TRBJ2-1, with TRBD1 identical over 8 bases. The CDR3 contains 15 residues. The germline V gene has CDR1 SGDLS and CDR2 YYNGEE. V lost 3 bases and J lost 1; bases outside the gene matches: 3. CDR3 loop: CASSGDRGSYNEQFF. Here the CDR3 DNA reads TGTGCCAGCAGCGGCGACAGGGGTTCCTACAATGAGCAGTTCTTC.

The rearrangement links TRBV9 to TRBJ2-5, with D possibly TRBD1 on 6 matching bases. V dropped 4 bases and J dropped 1 base, with 17 bases sitting between them. This CDR3 comprises 16 residues. Germline V CDR1 and CDR2: SGDLS, YYNGEE. CDR3 amino acids: CASSPRTGTIQETQYF. The CDR3 nucleotides read TGTGCCAGCAGCCCCCGAACTGGGACAATCCAAGAGACCCAGTACTTC.

The chain joins TRBV10-3 to TRBJ2-7; 9 bases are shared with TRBD1. The trim removed 1 base at V and 5 bases at J, leaving 9 bases unmatched. The CDR3 runs to 16 residues. Germline CDR1 ENHRY, CDR2 SYGVKD. For the CDR3, the DNA is TGTGCCATCAGTGAGTTATCGGGACAGGGTACCGACGAGCAGTACTTC. Encoded protein: CAISELSGQGTDEQYF.

The chain recombines TRBV19 with TRBJ2-3; 11 nucleotides align to TRBD2. Per the germline V gene, CDR1 is LNHDA and CDR2 is SQIVND (reference sequence). The CDR3 length is 16 residues. V dropped 2 bases and J dropped 4; count of bases not matched to a gene: 5. Here the CDR3 reads CASSIFASGGPDTQYF. The CDR3 coding sequence is TGTGCCAGTAGTATATTCGCTAGCGGGGGGCCAGATACGCAGTATTTT.

A single count supports this clone. The chain employs TRBV6-1 and TRBJ2-3, with a weak D call TRBD1 (6 bases). The germline V gene encodes CDR1 MNHNS and CDR2 SASEGT. V gave up 6 bases and J gave up 0 bases, with 13 bases separating them. This CDR3 has 15 amino acids. CDR3 loop: CASRLDRSSTDTQYF. The CDR3 DNA sequence: TGTGCCAGCAGACTGGACAGAAGCAGCACAGATACGCAGTATTTT.

The chain combines TRBV28 with TRBJ2-1, with 8 bases lining up with TRBD2. CDR3 length: 17 amino acids. The V gene end was trimmed by 5 bases and the J gene end by 7 bases; junction bases not matched to a gene: 16. The germline CDR1 and CDR2 sequences are MDHEN and SYDVKM. The CDR3 DNA reads as TGTGCCAGCAGTACTCAGACCCCACGGACTAGCTTGAATGAGCAGTTCTTC. It encodes CASSTQTPRTSLNEQFF.

This chain joins TRBV6-5 and TRBJ1-1; 7 bases align to TRBD1. This CDR3 region has 16 residues. Germline CDR1 MNHEY, CDR2 SVGAGI. Losses at the gene ends were 2 bases for V and 0 bases for J; bases not matched to a gene: 6. The CDR3 nucleotides read TGTGCCAGCAGTTACGGATCAGGGGGGATGAACACTGAAGCTTTCTTT. This translates into CASSYGSGGMNTEAFF.

V and J are TRBV5-1 and TRBJ1-1, with unresolved D. V was clipped by 1 base and J by 0 bases, with 16 bases between them. The V gene's germline CDR1 is SGHRS and CDR2 YFSETQ. This CDR3 has 17 residues. CDR3 bases: TGCGCCAGCAGCTTGAACAGCGGGGAATTAATGAACACTGAAGCTTTCTTT. This sequence encodes CASSLNSGELMNTEAFF.

The chain employs TRBV5-4 and TRBJ2-1, with 7 bases identical to TRBD2. The CDR3 contains 17 residues. Germline V gene sequence: CDR1 SGHNT, CDR2 YYREEE (reference sequence). The trim removed 2 bases at V and 4 bases at J, leaving 12 bases unmatched. For the CDR3, the DNA is TGTGCCAGCAGCTTACCCCCAGGGAGCGGGGCTTACAATGAGCAGTTCTTC. Translation gives CASSLPPGSGAYNEQFF.